A single sample gave rise to the 24 T cell receptor beta chains below, sequenced in a study of blood T cells in healthy people across ages. Then a second PCR, running roughly 7 to 12 cycles, was carried out with a sample-barcoded 5' primer and a J-beta primer mix. TCRdb independently ran MiXCR on the 5' RACE reads; one entry per CDR3 protein. The table includes about 1.7 million distinct CDR3 sequences, 28% detected once. The sequenced sample consisted of blood. The receptor set was obtained from a woman aged 25 to 39 in good health.

The rearrangement uses TRBV18 and TRBJ2-7, with 9 bases that match TRBD1. The CDR3 is made up of 15 amino acids. The germline V gene encodes CDR1 KGHSH and CDR2 LQKENI. Losses at the gene ends were 3 bases for V and 3 bases for J; bases not matched to a gene: 6. CDR3 loop: CASSPRDRVLYEQYF. CDR3 coding DNA: TGTGCCAGCTCACCCCGGGACAGGGTCCTCTACGAGCAGTACTTC.

This clonotype was detected only once. The chain employs TRBV14 and TRBJ2-3; 13 bases are a match to TRBD2. Germline V lookup: CDR1 SGHDN, CDR2 FVKESK. This CDR3 is built from 19 residues. V was pared by 7 bases and J by 12 bases, with 25 bases of the junction left unmatched. The CDR3 region is CASNPFRLAGGHQEMAQYF. Here the CDR3 DNA reads TGTGCCAGCAACCCCTTTAGACTAGCGGGGGGCCACCAAGAGATGGCCCAGTATTTT.

Worth noting for this clonotype: This may be a read error: a much more frequent sequence differs by one nucleotide. CDR3 bases: TGTGCCAGCAGTTTACGGGCCCGCTCCTACGGGCAGTACTTC. It specifies CASSLRARSYGQYF. The chain is built from TRBV12-3 or TRBV12-4 and TRBJ2-5; D gene ambiguous. Trimming shortened V by 2 bases and J by 11 bases, and 18 bases separated the two germline ends. CDR3 length: 14 amino acids.

This clonotype has at least ten counts. The V call is TRBV15, the J call TRBJ2-5; D gene ambiguous. Germline lookup yields CDR1 LNHNV and CDR2 YYDKDF (reference sequence). Trimming shortened V by 4 bases and J by 4 bases, and 7 bases separated the two germline ends. This CDR3 has 12 residues. In DNA, the CDR3 is TGTGCCACCAGCATTGAAAGAGAGACCCAGTACTTC. Amino acids: CATSIERETQYF.

This clonotype has more than one count but fewer than ten. The chain couples TRBV6-5 to TRBJ1-2, with TRBD1 identical over 10 bases. Germline trimming cut 2 bases from V and 4 bases from J; bases unmatched to any gene: 7. The CDR3 contains 16 residues. Germline values: CDR1 MNHEY, CDR2 SVGAGI. CDR3 loop: CASSYLRGQGPYGYTF. Here the CDR3 DNA reads TGTGCCAGCAGTTACCTCCGGGGACAGGGGCCCTATGGCTACACCTTC.

This clonotype was detected ten times or more. V gene TRBV29-1 combines with J gene TRBJ2-7; D gene unclear. The CDR3 runs 13 residues. V gave up 0 bases and J gave up 7 bases, with 13 bases separating them. Germline V gene data show CDR1 as SQVTM and CDR2 as ANQGSEA. CDR3 sequence (DNA): TGCAGCGTTGAAGATAAATCTTCGGTTGAGCAGTACTTC. This sequence encodes CSVEDKSSVEQYF.

The J gene is TRBJ2-7, the V gene TRBV29-1; D is perhaps TRBD1 (5 bases). CDR1 and CDR2 (germline): SQVTM, ANQGSEA. The germline V and J ends were trimmed by 4 bases and 3 bases, with 10 bases remaining between them. The CDR3 loop spans 12 amino acids. The CDR3 sequence is CSVADSFYEQYF. The CDR3 DNA sequence: TGCAGCGTTGCAGACAGTTTCTACGAGCAGTACTTC.

With regard to this clonotype: A much larger clone is a single base away; this may be a read error. CDR3 sequence reads: CAISGSGSASTDTQYF. The DNA of the CDR3 is TGTGCCATCAGCGGGAGTGGGTCCGCTAGCACAGATACGCAGTATTTT. This sequence joins TRBV10-3 and TRBJ2-3; perhaps TRBD2 as D (6 bases). Germline values: CDR1 ENHRY, CDR2 SYGVKD. CDR3 length: 16 residues. V dropped 6 bases and J dropped 0 bases, with 16 bases sitting between them.

A few counts support this clonotype. The chain combines TRBV28 with TRBJ1-2, with a possible D match to TRBD1 (5 bases). Deletions cut 4 bases from V and 8 bases from J, with 14 bases between. The germline V gene encodes CDR1 MDHEN and CDR2 SYDVKM. CDR3 length: 13 residues. CDR3: CASSSGRGEGYTF. Written as DNA, the CDR3 is TGTGCCAGCAGTTCGGGGAGGGGTGAGGGCTACACCTTC.

As concerns this clonotype: With a much larger clone just one base away, this may be a read error. The chain has TRBV15 and TRBJ2-1; 8 bases line up with TRBD2. The CDR3 extends over 14 amino acids. The V gene's germline CDR1 is LNHNV and CDR2 YYDKDF (reference sequence). For the CDR3, the DNA is TGTGCCACCAGCACCGCGGGAGGATACAATGGGCAGTTCTTC. Translated: CATSTAGGYNGQFF.

This chain uses TRBV3-1 with TRBJ2-7; 7 positions match TRBD2. Trimming at V came to 2 bases and at J to 2 bases, leaving 6 bases not matched to a gene. Per germline, CDR1 LGHDT and CDR2 YNNKEL (reference sequence). This CDR3 is built from 15 residues. CDR3 residues: CASSQSGLVPYEQYF. DNA for the CDR3: TGTGCCAGCAGCCAAAGTGGACTAGTACCCTACGAGCAGTACTTC.

The chain uses TRBV6-5 and TRBJ2-5; possible D gene TRBD2, 6 bases. V lost 0 bases to trimming and J lost 11 bases, with 25 bases between them. The germline V gene encodes CDR1 MNHEY and CDR2 SVGAGI. CDR3 length: 17 amino acids. This CDR3 is CASSYSERRDPRDEQYF. The DNA of the CDR3 is TGTGCCAGCAGTTACTCCGAGAGGAGGGACCCAAGGGATGAGCAGTACTTC.

CDR3 sequence: CASQAGTGASGANVLTF. DNA of the CDR3: TGTGCCAGTCAGGCCGGGACAGGAGCTTCTGGGGCCAACGTCCTGACTTTC. The chain combines TRBV7-2 with TRBJ2-6; 8 bases map to TRBD1. This CDR3 region has 17 residues. V was pared by 9 bases and J by 1 base, with 11 bases of the junction left unmatched. CDR1 and CDR2 (germline): SGHTA, FQGNSA.

The table lists this clonotype with many counts. The gene calls are TRBV6-5 and TRBJ2-3; possible D gene TRBD1, 7 bases. Deletions cut 7 bases from V and 2 bases from J, with 13 bases between. The CDR3 is 14 amino acids. Germline V CDR1 and CDR2: MNHEY, SVGAGI. The CDR3 DNA follows: TGTGCCAGCACCCCAGGGGGGAACACAGATACGCAGTATTTT. It specifies CASTPGGNTDTQYF.

The gene calls are TRBV18 and TRBJ2-7, with D tentatively TRBD2 (5 bases). Trimming pared 6 bases from V and 6 bases from J, leaving 15 bases between. The CDR3 covers 13 residues. The germline V gene has CDR1 KGHSH and CDR2 LQKENI. The DNA of the CDR3 is TGTGCCAGCTCTCAATCCGGGGTTCCCGAGCAGTACTTC. Its translation is CASSQSGVPEQYF.

Details on this clonotype: Since a much larger clone is just one base distant, this may be a read error. The chain carries TRBV24-1 and TRBJ2-1, with TRBD2 matching 12 bases. This CDR3 has 18 amino acids. Germline CDR1 KGHDR, CDR2 SFDVKD. V shed 5 bases and J 8 bases; nucleotides not matched to a gene: 15. CDR3 in amino acids: CATSGTSGNLASGDEQFF. In DNA, the CDR3 is TGTGCCACCAGTGGGACTAGCGGGAATCTGGCGTCAGGGGATGAGCAGTTCTTC.

This chain connects TRBV5-1 to TRBJ2-2, with D possibly TRBD1 on 5 matching bases. With 4 bases removed from V and 3 bases from J, the gap between germline ends came to 19 bases. Germline CDR1 SGHRS, CDR2 YFSETQ. CDR3 length equals 17 residues. CDR3 amino acids: CASSQSFRAVDTGELFF. Here the CDR3 DNA reads TGCGCCAGCAGCCAATCGTTCAGGGCAGTAGACACCGGGGAGCTGTTTTTT.

This clonotype was counted at least ten times. CDR3 nucleotide sequence: TGTGCCAGCAGCTTACAGGCCTCCTACGAGCAGTACTTC. Protein: CASSLQASYEQYF. The J gene is TRBJ2-7, the V gene TRBV7-2; D is unclear. This CDR3 region has 13 residues. Germline loops: CDR1 SGHTA, CDR2 FQGNSA. Trimming left V 2 bases short and J 0 bases short, with 5 bases between.

V usage is TRBV3-1 and J usage is TRBJ1-3; D not certain. Germline CDR1 is LGHDT and CDR2 is YNNKEL (reference sequence). Trimming took off 7 bases at V and 0 bases at J, with 10 bases between the two ends. The length of the CDR3 is 14 residues. CDR3 DNA sequence: TGTGCCAGCAAGGTCGGAAGCTCTGGAAACACCATATATTTT. The encoded protein is CASKVGSSGNTIYF.

This clonotype was counted a few times. The chain uses TRBV27 and TRBJ1-5, with D uncertain. The CDR3 extends over 14 amino acids. The V gene's germline CDR1 is MNHEY and CDR2 SMNVEV (reference sequence). Trimming pared 1 base from V and 3 bases from J, leaving 7 bases between. CDR3 residues: CASSLWGTNQPQHF. CDR3 bases: TGTGCCAGCAGTTTATGGGGAACCAATCAGCCCCAGCATTTT.

This clonotype was seen a handful of times. The chain combines TRBV5-1 with TRBJ2-6, with 8 bases aligning to TRBD2. V lost 1 base and J lost 0; bases outside the gene matches: 3. The CDR3 totals 17 residues. Germline V CDR1 and CDR2: SGHRS, YFSETQ. CDR3 sequence (DNA): TGCGCCAGCAGCTTGCTCGGGAGGGCCTCTGGGGCCAACGTCCTGACTTTC. Its protein is CASSLLGRASGANVLTF. The whole variable domain, filled in from reference TRBV5-1 and TRBJ2-6, reads KAGVTQTPRYLIKTRGQQVTLSCSPISGHRSVSWYQQTPGQGLQFLFEYFSETQRNKGNFPGRFSGRQFSNSRSEMNVSTLELGDSALYLCASSLLGRASGANVLTFGAGSRLTVL.

This clonotype was counted only a few times. The V and J genes are TRBV20-1 and TRBJ1-4, with 9 bases lining up with TRBD1. The germline V gene has CDR1 DFQATT and CDR2 SNEGSKA (reference sequence). With V trimmed by 4 bases and J by 5 bases, 8 bases remained unmatched. The CDR3 covers 15 residues. The CDR3 protein is CSAINRGRPNEKLFF. The CDR3 DNA is TGCAGTGCTATAAACAGGGGGCGCCCAAATGAAAAACTGTTTTTT.

This clonotype turned up a few times. The J gene is TRBJ2-4, the V gene TRBV28, with a tentative D call TRBD1 (6 bases). Judging by the DNA end, TRBJ2-7 fits better; the J call may be wrong. The CDR3 covers 14 residues. The germline V gene has CDR1 MDHEN and CDR2 SYDVKM. The CDR3 sequence: CASSLDSIGREQYF. In nucleotides, the CDR3 is TGTGCCAGCAGTTTGGACAGTATCGGGCGCGAGCAGTACTTC.

Comment on this clonotype: A much larger clone differs by one base, so this may be a read error. The chain links TRBV29-1 to TRBJ2-5; 13 nucleotides agree with TRBD2. This CDR3 region has 16 residues. V shed 7 bases and J 11 bases; nucleotides not matched to a gene: 19. Germline CDR1 is SQVTM and CDR2 is ANQGSEA. CDR3: CSGTTSGGISYNEQYF. The DNA of the CDR3 is TGCAGCGGCACGACTAGCGGGGGGATCTCCTACAATGAGCAGTACTTC.